These 26 T cell receptor beta chains were sequenced from one sample in a study of yellow fever vaccine responses in identical twins. TCRdb used MiXCR to reprocess the RT-PCR reads, holding one entry per CDR3 protein. The sample has roughly 18,000 distinct CDR3 sequences, about 61% seen once. The sample in question was T cells from blood (PBMCs), unsorted or a sorted subset (not recorded which), obtained before or after yellow fever vaccination (not recorded which). The receptors shown here come from a woman between 18 and 29 years old who received the yellow fever vaccine.

CDR3 in amino acids: CASSLTSGSWHEQFF. DNA of the CDR3: TGTGCCAGCAGTCTGACTAGCGGGAGCTGGCATGAGCAGTTCTTC. This chain uses TRBV12-3 or TRBV12-4 with TRBJ2-1; the match to TRBD2 covers 12 bases. The ends lost 5 bases at V and 8 bases at J; junction bases unmatched: 7. CDR3 length: 15 residues.

The V gene is TRBV18, the J gene TRBJ1-1; D ambiguous. There are 12 residues in the CDR3. V was pared by 3 bases and J by 7 bases, with 9 bases between. Germline V gives CDR1 KGHSH, CDR2 LQKENI. The CDR3 is CASSPELGEAFF. CDR3 DNA sequence: TGTGCCAGCTCACCTGAATTGGGTGAAGCTTTCTTT.

This clonotype was counted between two and nine times. V usage is TRBV2 and J usage is TRBJ2-5; TRBD1 is a possible D gene (5 bases). The CDR3 is 13 amino acids. V shed 4 bases and J shed 3 bases, with 9 bases lying between them. Germline V gene sequence: CDR1 SNHLY, CDR2 FYNNEI. CDR3: CASSVTVEETQYF. As DNA, the CDR3 is TGTGCCAGCAGTGTGACAGTAGAAGAGACCCAGTACTTC.

The V and J genes are TRBV29-1 and TRBJ2-1, with 11 bases identical to TRBD2. CDR1 is SQVTM and CDR2 is ANQGSEA in the germline V gene. V lost 4 bases and J lost 1; bases outside the gene matches: 3. CDR3 length: 15 amino acids. The CDR3 reads CSVVLAGASYNEQFF. For the CDR3, the DNA is TGCAGCGTTGTACTAGCGGGAGCATCCTACAATGAGCAGTTCTTC.

CDR3 nucleotide sequence: TGTGCCAGCAGCATTAGGGGGAGGAGGACTGAAGCTTTCTTT. It codes for CASSIRGRRTEAFF. V is TRBV28 and J is TRBJ1-1; a weak D match, TRBD1 (6 bases). CDR1 MDHEN and CDR2 SYDVKM come from the germline V gene. Trimming stripped 6 bases from V and 5 bases from J, with 16 bases between. The CDR3 is made up of 14 amino acids.

The rearrangement uses TRBV1 and TRBJ2-2; the table's D call, TRBD1, was not checked against the DNA. TRBV1 is annotated as a pseudogene. The CDR3 spans 15 residues. The CDR3 protein is CTSSLRQTNTGELFF. The DNA of the CDR3 is TGCACCAGCAGCCTCCGACAGACCAACACCGGGGAGCTGTTTTTT.

The V call is TRBV6-1, the J call TRBJ1-1; D remains unclear. The germline CDR1 and CDR2 sequences are MNHNS and SASEGT. The ends were cut back, 0 bases at V and 0 bases at J, with 5 bases in the middle. The CDR3 runs 14 residues. DNA of the CDR3: TGTGCCAGCAGTGAAGCGCTGTTGAACACTGAAGCTTTCTTT. Translating gives CASSEALLNTEAFF.

The chain combines TRBV10-1 with TRBJ2-1; perhaps TRBD2 as D (7 bases). The CDR3 runs to 14 residues. Germline loops: CDR1 WNHNN, CDR2 SYGVQD (reference sequence). Trimming removed 2 bases at V and 7 bases at J, with 12 bases between. CDR3 bases: TGCGCCAGCAGTGAGATACAGGGAGGGAATGAGCAGTTCTTC. As protein: CASSEIQGGNEQFF.

The table lists this clonotype with a count of one. The chain joins TRBV25-1 to TRBJ2-1; D might be TRBD2 (6 bases). The CDR3 length is 12 residues. Trimming shortened V by 7 bases and J by 8 bases, and 12 bases separated the two germline ends. Germline V gives CDR1 MGHDK, CDR2 SYGVNS. The CDR3 loop reads CASTPEGDEQFF. The CDR3 DNA reads TGTGCCAGCACACCGGAGGGCGATGAGCAGTTCTTC. Combining the CDR3 with reference TRBV25-1 and TRBJ2-1 gives the whole variable domain EADIYQTPRYLVIGTGKKITLECSQTMGHDKMYWYQQDPGMELHLIHYSYGVNSTEKGDLSSESTVSRIRTEHFPLTLESARPSHTSQYLCASTPEGDEQFFGPGTRLTVL.

This clonotype was detected only a few times. The chain recombines TRBV29-1 with TRBJ2-2, with 8 bases identical to TRBD1. V shed 6 bases, J shed 5 bases, and the junction held 14 bases outside the gene matches. The germline V gene encodes CDR1 SQVTM and CDR2 ANQGSEA. There are 16 residues in the CDR3. DNA for the CDR3: TGCAGCGTCCCCATCGACAGGGGTCCGGCGACCGGGGAGCTGTTTTTT. Amino acids: CSVPIDRGPATGELFF.

This clonotype has just a few counts. The chain carries TRBV6-2 or TRBV6-3 and TRBJ2-6; a weak D match, TRBD1 (5 bases). Germline V gives CDR1 MNHEY, CDR2 SVGEGT. This CDR3 is built from 20 residues. Trimming took off 0 bases at V and 5 bases at J, with 23 bases between the two ends. CDR3 sequence reads: CASSYSSVGLGVVWANVLTF. The CDR3 nucleotides are TGTGCCAGCAGTTACTCGAGCGTCGGCTTAGGGGTTGTTTGGGCCAACGTCCTGACTTTC.

Written as DNA, the CDR3 is TGTGCCAGTAGTATCCCGACGGGAGGCAATCAGCCCCAGCATTTT. Protein product: CASSIPTGGNQPQHF. The chain is built from TRBV19 and TRBJ1-5; D remains unclear. The germline V gene has CDR1 LNHDA and CDR2 SQIVND (reference sequence). V dropped 3 bases and J dropped 2 bases, with 11 bases sitting between them. This CDR3 comprises 15 residues.

This chain uses TRBV12-3 or TRBV12-4 with TRBJ2-1; weak D call: TRBD2 (6 bases). V was trimmed by 8 bases and J by 4 bases, leaving 12 bases between them. The CDR3 extends over 13 amino acids. CDR3 sequence reads: CASDGGAYNEQFF. As DNA, the CDR3 is TGTGCCAGCGACGGCGGGGCTTACAATGAGCAGTTCTTC.

This chain joins TRBV19 and TRBJ2-3, with 9 nucleotides matching TRBD2. The CDR3 consists of 17 residues. Per the germline V gene, CDR1 is LNHDA and CDR2 is SQIVND (reference sequence). V shed 5 bases, J shed 6 bases, and the junction held 15 bases outside the gene matches. Written as DNA, the CDR3 is TGTGCCAGTAGTTCCCCTAGGGGTAGCGGGAGTTACGATACGCAGTATTTT. Translation gives CASSSPRGSGSYDTQYF. Together with reference TRBV19 and TRBJ2-3, the CDR3 gives the full variable domain: DGGITQSPKYLFRKEGQNVTLSCEQNLNHDAMYWYRQDPGQGLRLIYYSQIVNDFQKGDIAEGYSVSREKKESFPLTVTSAQKNPTAFYLCASSSPRGSGSYDTQYFGPGTRLTVL.

As concerns this clonotype: One end of the junction varies from germline; a read error may be responsible. The chain recombines TRBV20-1 with TRBJ2-3; tentatively, D is TRBD2 (6 bases). Germline CDR1 DFQATT, CDR2 SNEGSKA (reference sequence). This CDR3 region has 12 residues. CDR3 bases: TGCAGTGCTACCACTAGCACAGATACGCAGTGTTTT. Translating it yields CSATTSTDTQCF.

This clonotype was seen only a few times. The rearrangement links TRBV12-3 or TRBV12-4 to TRBJ1-1; D unresolved. Trimming shortened V by 1 base and J by 7 bases, and 10 bases separated the two germline ends. The CDR3 runs 13 residues. The DNA for the CDR3 is TGTGCCAGCAGTTTAGTCGGCGCCTATGAAGCTTTCTTT. It translates to CASSLVGAYEAFF.

This clonotype turned up a few times. The V gene is TRBV11-2, the J gene TRBJ1-6, with TRBD1 as a possible D gene (6 bases). Germline assignment: CDR1 SGHAT and CDR2 FQNNGV. V was shortened by 5 bases and J by 0 bases, with 20 bases between the two germline ends. CDR3 length: 19 residues. The CDR3 sequence: CASSDRDTYLSSYNSPLHF. The CDR3, as DNA: TGTGCCAGCAGCGACCGGGACACATACTTAAGCTCCTATAATTCACCCCTCCACTTT.

The chain joins TRBV2 to TRBJ2-3, with D hard to call. Trimming shortened V by 4 bases and J by 3 bases, and 2 bases separated the two germline ends. This CDR3 region has 11 residues. CDR1 is SNHLY and CDR2 is FYNNEI in the germline V gene. CDR3 DNA: TGTGCCAGCAGTGTTACAGATACGCAGTATTTT. Its translation: CASSVTDTQYF.

J is TRBJ1-1 and V is TRBV11-1, with D tentatively TRBD1 (6 bases). Germline assignment: CDR1 SGHAT and CDR2 FQDESV (reference sequence). V dropped 5 bases and J dropped 3 bases, with 16 bases sitting between them. This CDR3 is 15 amino acids long. The CDR3 DNA follows: TGTGCCAGCAGCCCCCAGGGGCGCTTGGACACTGAAGCTTTCTTT. Its protein product is CASSPQGRLDTEAFF. Full variable domain (outside the CDR3, taken from reference TRBV11-1 and TRBJ1-1): EAEVAQSPRYKITEKSQAVAFWCDPISGHATLYWYRQILGQGPELLVQFQDESVVDDSQLPKDRFSAERLKGVDSTLKIQPAELGDSAMYLCASSPQGRLDTEAFFGQGTRLTVV.

The gene calls are TRBV6-1 and TRBJ2-7; the D is unclear. The CDR3 loop spans 13 amino acids. The ends were cut back, 2 bases at V and 4 bases at J, with 9 bases in the middle. CDR1 and CDR2 (germline): MNHNS, SASEGT. As DNA, the CDR3 is TGTGCCAGCAGTGAACAACAGTCTTACGAGCAGTACTTC. Translating it yields CASSEQQSYEQYF.

The sample holds a few counts of this clonotype. The V call is TRBV18, the J call TRBJ1-2; TRBD1 might be the D (6 bases). This CDR3 region has 14 residues. V was pared by 0 bases and J by 8 bases, with 13 bases between. The germline gives CDR1 KGHSH, CDR2 LQKENI. CDR3 amino acids: CASSPPSSQGGYTF. CDR3 nucleotide sequence: TGTGCCAGCTCACCACCGAGTTCGCAGGGGGGCTACACCTTC.

This clonotype has only a few counts. The CDR3 bases are TGCGCCAGCAGCTTCCCCTCCAACGTGAATGAGCAGTTCTTC. This translates into CASSFPSNVNEQFF. This chain joins TRBV5-1 and TRBJ2-1; D not resolved. This CDR3 region has 14 residues. The V and J ends lost 2 bases and 7 bases respectively, with 13 bases between them. The germline V gene encodes CDR1 SGHRS and CDR2 YFSETQ.

The V call is TRBV13, the J call TRBJ2-3; D is undetermined. Germline-derived CDR1 and CDR2 are PRHDT and FYEKMQ (reference sequence). This CDR3 spans 14 amino acids. V was clipped by 8 bases and J by 6 bases, with 18 bases between them. CDR3 residues: CASSRASATDTQYF. The DNA for the CDR3 is TGTGCCAGCTCAAGGGCCTCAGCAACGGATACGCAGTATTTT.

The V and J genes are TRBV28 and TRBJ1-5; no clear D. This CDR3 region has 20 residues. CDR1 and CDR2 from the germline V gene are MDHEN and SYDVKM. Trimming left V 4 bases short and J 0 bases short, with 25 bases between. The CDR3 loop is CASSYGLVVPPRYSNQPQHF. CDR3 sequence (DNA): TGTGCCAGCAGTTATGGGTTAGTTGTACCGCCCCGTTATAGCAATCAGCCCCAGCATTTT.

J is TRBJ1-1 and V is TRBV3-1; unclear D gene. Trimming stripped 1 base from V and 8 bases from J, with 5 bases between. The length of the CDR3 is 11 residues. CDR1 is LGHDT, CDR2 YNNKEL, per germline (reference sequence). This chain's CDR3 is CASSQGREAFF. For the CDR3, the DNA is TGTGCCAGCAGCCAAGGGCGGGAAGCTTTCTTT.

This clonotype was observed a handful of times. The chain recombines TRBV5-1 with TRBJ1-2; 7 bases are shared with TRBD1. The CDR3 has 13 amino acids. The junction had 2 bases not matched to a gene; V was cut back by 4 bases and J by 2 bases. CDR1 is SGHRS and CDR2 is YFSETQ in the germline V gene. The CDR3 region has the DNA TGCGCCAGCAGCCCGACAGGGAACTATGGCTACACCTTC. Amino acids: CASSPTGNYGYTF.